This TCR beta chain appears in the sequencing data of a study of T cells after yellow fever vaccination. This clonotype has only a few counts. From the 5' RACE reads, TCRdb called clonotypes with MiXCR, one entry per CDR3 protein. Of fewer than 350,000 distinct CDR3 sequences in the sample, 8.7% were seen once. Germline assignment: CDR1 LNHDA and CDR2 SQIVND (reference sequence). CDR3 length equals 13 residues. J gave up 8 bases and V 8 bases, and 7 bases lay outside the gene matches. The source of this sequence is a man aged 18 to 29 who received the YFV17D yellow fever vaccine. Here the sequenced sample was PBMCs, taken on the day of the first yellow fever vaccination. The rearrangement links TRBV19 to TRBJ1-4; 8 positions match TRBD1. The CDR3 sequence is CASAGTGYEKLFF. Written as DNA, the CDR3 is TGTGCCAGTGCCGGGACAGGATACGAAAAACTGTTTTTT. Together with reference TRBV19 and TRBJ1-4, the CDR3 gives the full variable domain: DGGITQSPKYLFRKEGQNVTLSCEQNLNHDAMYWYRQDPGQGLRLIYYSQIVNDFQKGDIAEGYSVSREKKESFPLTVTSAQKNPTAFYLCASAGTGYEKLFFGSGTQLSVL.